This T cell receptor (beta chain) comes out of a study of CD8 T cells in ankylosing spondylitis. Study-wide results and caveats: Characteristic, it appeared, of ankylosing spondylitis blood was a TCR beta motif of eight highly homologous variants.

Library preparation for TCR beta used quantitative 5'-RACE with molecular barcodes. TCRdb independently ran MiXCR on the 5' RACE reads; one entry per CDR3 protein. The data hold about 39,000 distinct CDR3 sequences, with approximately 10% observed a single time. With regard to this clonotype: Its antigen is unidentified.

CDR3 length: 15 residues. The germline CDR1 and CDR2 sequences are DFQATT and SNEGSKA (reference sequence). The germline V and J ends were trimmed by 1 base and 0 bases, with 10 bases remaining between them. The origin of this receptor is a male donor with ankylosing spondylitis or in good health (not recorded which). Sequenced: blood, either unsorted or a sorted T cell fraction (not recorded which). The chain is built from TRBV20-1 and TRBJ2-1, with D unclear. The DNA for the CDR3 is TGCAGTGCTAGAGTCCGCGGCTTCTCCTACAATGAGCAGTTCTTC. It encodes CSARVRGFSYNEQFF.